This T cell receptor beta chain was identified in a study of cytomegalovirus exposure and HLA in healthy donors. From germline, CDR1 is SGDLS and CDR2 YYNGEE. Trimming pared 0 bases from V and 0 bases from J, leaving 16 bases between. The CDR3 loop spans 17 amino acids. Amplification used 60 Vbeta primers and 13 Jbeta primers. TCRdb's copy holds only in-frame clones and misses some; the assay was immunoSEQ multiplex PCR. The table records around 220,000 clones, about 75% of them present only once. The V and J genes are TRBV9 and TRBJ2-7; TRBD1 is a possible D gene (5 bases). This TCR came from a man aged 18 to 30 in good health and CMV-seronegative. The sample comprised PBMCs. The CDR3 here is CASSVDQLRGLSYEQYF. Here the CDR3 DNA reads TGTGCCAGCAGCGTAGACCAATTAAGGGGCCTCTCCTACGAGCAGTACTTC.